Listed below are T cell receptor beta chains from one sample, sequenced in a study of response to subunit inactivated influenza vaccine. TCRdb ran MiXCR on the RT-PCR reads and lists one entry per CDR3 protein. The sample lists about 480,000 distinct CDR3 sequences; about 25% were seen once. Here the sequenced sample was CD4+ T cells sorted from PBMCs, taken around 5 days after vaccination. The origin of the receptors is a man aged 45-65 years who received an inactivated influenza vaccine. CDR3s include the opening cysteine and the closing phenylalanine or tryptophan. The order of the fields is D gene, J gene, V gene, clone size, CDR3 length, CDR3 protein, CDR3 DNA. A D gene is named only where the DNA matches it firmly. Where a row states a size, it is once, few, many or the class of an expanded clone; other rows omit it.

>TRBD2|TRBJ2-7|TRBV7-9|many|16
CASSLWLAGERYEQYF
TGTGCCAGCAGCTTATGGCTAGCGGGAGAGAGGTACGAGCAGTACTTC
>.|TRBJ2-7|TRBV15|.|14
CATSRDLSLGEQYF
TGTGCCACCAGCAGAGATCTTTCCCTAGGAGAGCAGTACTTC
>.|TRBJ2-1|TRBV6-2/TRBV6-3|few|13
CASSWGLYNEQFF
TGTGCCAGCAGTTGGGGGCTCTACAATGAGCAGTTCTTC
>.|TRBJ1-1|TRBV29-1|few|12
CSVLTANTEAFF
TGCAGCGTGCTAACAGCGAACACTGAAGCTTTCTTT
>.|TRBJ2-5|TRBV7-2|.|14
CASSLDRAVETQYF
TGTGCCAGCAGCTTAGACAGGGCGGTCGAGACCCAGTACTTC
>.|TRBJ1-1|TRBV11-2|few|13
CASSLESRTEAFF
TGTGCCAGCAGCTTGGAGAGTCGGACTGAAGCTTTCTTT
>.|TRBJ2-7|TRBV7-9|.|14
CASSLPDATYEQYF
TGTGCCAGCAGCTTACCGGACGCTACCTACGAGCAGTACTTC
>.|TRBJ1-6|TRBV12-3/TRBV12-4|.|14
CASSLGTYNSPLHF
TGTGCCAGCAGTTTGGGGACCTATAATTCACCCCTCCACTTT
>.|TRBJ2-2|TRBV7-9|.|14
CASSQGQFTGELFF
TGTGCCAGCAGCCAAGGACAGTTCACCGGGGAGCTGTTTTTT
>.|TRBJ1-3|TRBV12-3/TRBV12-4|few|16
CASSEGWTDSGNTIYF
TGTGCCAGCAGTGAGGGGTGGACAGACTCTGGAAACACCATATATTTT
>.|TRBJ1-1|TRBV20-1|many|13
CSATRGGNTEAFF
TGCAGTGCTACCCGGGGGGGGAACACTGAAGCTTTCTTT
>.|TRBJ1-3|TRBV5-6|.|18
CASSLRGTEIYSGNTIYF
TGTGCCAGCAGCTTGCGGGGGACGGAGATCTACTCTGGAAACACCATATATTTT
>TRBD2|TRBJ2-1|TRBV20-1|few|15
CSARFGGGVGNEQFF
TGCAGTGCTAGATTCGGGGGGGGGGTTGGCAATGAGCAGTTCTTC
>.|TRBJ1-5|TRBV12-3/TRBV12-4|many|14
CASSPPGSNQPQHF
TGTGCCAGCAGCCCCCCGGGGTCGAATCAGCCCCAGCATTTT
>.|TRBJ2-1|TRBV7-2|few|15
CASSQGLAPYNEQFF
TGTGCCAGCAGCCAGGGGCTCGCGCCATACAATGAGCAGTTCTTC
>.|TRBJ2-5|TRBV12-3/TRBV12-4|many|11
CASSFGETQYF
TGTGCCAGCAGCTTCGGAGAGACCCAGTACTTC